Included here is one TCR beta chain sequence, with context. Every TCR cDNA molecule carried a tag that served as a unique molecular identifier. From the 5' RACE reads, TCRdb called clonotypes with MiXCR, one entry per CDR3 protein. The repertoire holds tens of thousands of distinct CDR3 sequences, with approximately 12% as singletons. CDR3 length: 15 amino acids. The germline V gene encodes CDR1 MDHEN and CDR2 SYDVKM. V lost 6 bases and J lost 1, with 13 bases in between. These data are taken from a study of spatial heterogeneity in lung cancer. Time point reported: sample taken at primary tumor resection. Unsorted whole RNA from tumor, nontumor lung or frozen PBMC underwent sequencing. The donor population consisted of approximately 70 patients with untreated, early-stage non-small cell lung cancer.

Specimen: PBMCs, collected at surgery. The origin of this receptor is a male donor with early-stage non-small cell lung cancer. The chain uses TRBV28 and TRBJ1-5; no firm D call. CDR3 in DNA: TGTGCCAGCAGCGATCCCGCGGGGAGCAATCAGCCCCAGCATTTT. Its protein product is CASSDPAGSNQPQHF.